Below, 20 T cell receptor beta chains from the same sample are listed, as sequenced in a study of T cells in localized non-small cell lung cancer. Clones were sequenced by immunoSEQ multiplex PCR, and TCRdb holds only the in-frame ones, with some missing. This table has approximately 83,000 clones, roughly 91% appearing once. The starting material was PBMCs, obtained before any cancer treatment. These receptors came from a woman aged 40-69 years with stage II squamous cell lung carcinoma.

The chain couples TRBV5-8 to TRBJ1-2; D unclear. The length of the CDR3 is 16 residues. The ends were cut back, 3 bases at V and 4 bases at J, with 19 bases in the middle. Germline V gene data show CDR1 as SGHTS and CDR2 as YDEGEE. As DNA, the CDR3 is TGTGCCAGCAGCTCGGCTGTTGGAGGGCGGAGCTATGGCTACACCTTC. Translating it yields CASSSAVGGRSYGYTF. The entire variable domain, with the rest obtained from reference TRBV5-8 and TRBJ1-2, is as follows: EAGVTQSPTHLIKTRGQQATLRCSPISGHTSVYWYQQALGLGLQFLLWYDEGEERNRGNFPPRFSGRQFPNYSSELNVNALELEDSALYLCASSSAVGGRSYGYTFGSGTRLTVV.

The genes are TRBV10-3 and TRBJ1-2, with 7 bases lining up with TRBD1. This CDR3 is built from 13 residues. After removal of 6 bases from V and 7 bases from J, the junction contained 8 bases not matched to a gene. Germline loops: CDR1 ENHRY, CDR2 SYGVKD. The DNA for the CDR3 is TGTGCCATCAGCCCGACAGGGTCGGGTGGCTACACCTTC. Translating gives CAISPTGSGGYTF.

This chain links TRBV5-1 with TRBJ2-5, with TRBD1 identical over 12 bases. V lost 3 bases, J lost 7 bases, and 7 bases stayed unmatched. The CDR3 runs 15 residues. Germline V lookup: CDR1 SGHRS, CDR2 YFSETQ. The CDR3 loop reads CASSSGTGGLGTQYF. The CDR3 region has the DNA TGCGCCAGCAGCTCCGGGACAGGGGGCTTGGGGACCCAGTACTTC. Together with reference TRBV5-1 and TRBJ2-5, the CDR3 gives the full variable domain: KAGVTQTPRYLIKTRGQQVTLSCSPISGHRSVSWYQQTPGQGLQFLFEYFSETQRNKGNFPGRFSGRQFSNSRSEMNVSTLELGDSALYLCASSSGTGGLGTQYFGPGTRLLVL.

For the CDR3, the DNA is TGTGCCAGCCGAAGGGCGGGAGGATCCTACGAGCAGTACTTC. Its protein is CASRRAGGSYEQYF. The genes are TRBV19 and TRBJ2-7; the match to TRBD2 covers 8 bases. Unmatched junction bases numbered 8, after V lost 9 bases and J lost 1 base. The germline V gene has CDR1 LNHDA and CDR2 SQIVND (reference sequence). The CDR3 loop spans 14 amino acids.

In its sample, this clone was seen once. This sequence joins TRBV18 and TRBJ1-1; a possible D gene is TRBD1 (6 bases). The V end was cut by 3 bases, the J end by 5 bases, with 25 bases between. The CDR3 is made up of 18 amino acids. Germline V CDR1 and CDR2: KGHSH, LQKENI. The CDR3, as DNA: TGTGCCAGCTCACCGTGGTTGGACAGCCCTCACACCGGGACTGAAGCTTTCTTT. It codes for CASSPWLDSPHTGTEAFF.

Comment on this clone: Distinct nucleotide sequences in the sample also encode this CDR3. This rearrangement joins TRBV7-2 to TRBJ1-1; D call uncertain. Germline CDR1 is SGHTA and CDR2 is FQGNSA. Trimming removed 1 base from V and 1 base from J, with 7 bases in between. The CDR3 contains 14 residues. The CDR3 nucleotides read TGTGCCAGCAGCTTAGATGTCAGGAACACTGAAGCTTTCTTT. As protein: CASSLDVRNTEAFF.

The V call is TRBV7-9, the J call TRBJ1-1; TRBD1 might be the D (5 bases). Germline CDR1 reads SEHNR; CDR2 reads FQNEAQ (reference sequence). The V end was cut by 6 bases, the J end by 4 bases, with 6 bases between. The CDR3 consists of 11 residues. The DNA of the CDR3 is TGTGCCAGCAGTAGGGGCACTGAAGCTTTCTTT. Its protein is CASSRGTEAFF.

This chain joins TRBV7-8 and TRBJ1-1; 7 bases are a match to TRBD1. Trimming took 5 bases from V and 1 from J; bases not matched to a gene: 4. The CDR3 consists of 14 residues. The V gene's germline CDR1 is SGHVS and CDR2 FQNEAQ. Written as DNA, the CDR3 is TGTGCCAGCAGCCAACAGGGGCGGAACACTGAAGCTTTCTTT. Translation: CASSQQGRNTEAFF. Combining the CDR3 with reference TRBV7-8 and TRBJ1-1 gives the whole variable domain GAGVSQSPRYKVAKRGQDVALRCDPISGHVSLFWYQQALGQGPEFLTYFQNEAQLDKSGLPSDRFFAERPEGSVSTLKIQRTQQEDSAVYLCASSQQGRNTEAFFGQGTRLTVV.

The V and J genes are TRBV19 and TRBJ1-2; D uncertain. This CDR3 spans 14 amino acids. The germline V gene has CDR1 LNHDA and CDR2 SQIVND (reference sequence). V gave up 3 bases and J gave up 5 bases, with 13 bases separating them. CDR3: CASSMPPDLYGYTF. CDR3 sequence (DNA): TGTGCCAGTAGTATGCCCCCGGACTTGTATGGCTACACCTTC.

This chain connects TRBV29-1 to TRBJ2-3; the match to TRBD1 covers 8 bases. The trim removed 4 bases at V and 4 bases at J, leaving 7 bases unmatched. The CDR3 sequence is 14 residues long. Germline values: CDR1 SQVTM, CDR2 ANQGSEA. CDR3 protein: CSVASGGTADTQYF. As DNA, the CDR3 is TGCAGCGTTGCATCAGGGGGCACGGCAGATACGCAGTATTTT.

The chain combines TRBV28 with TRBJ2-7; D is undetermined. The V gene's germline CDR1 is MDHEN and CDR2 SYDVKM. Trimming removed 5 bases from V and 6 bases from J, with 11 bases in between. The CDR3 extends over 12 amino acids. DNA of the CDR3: TGTGCCAGCAGTCCCCCGGTTTTCGAGCAGTACTTC. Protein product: CASSPPVFEQYF.

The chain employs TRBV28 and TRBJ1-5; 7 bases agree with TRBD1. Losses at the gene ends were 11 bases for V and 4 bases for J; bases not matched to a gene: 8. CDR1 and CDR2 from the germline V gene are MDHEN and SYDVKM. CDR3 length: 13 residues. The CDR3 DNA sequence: TGTGCCGTCTGGGGGGACAGAAATCAGCCCCAGCATTTT. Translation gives CAVWGDRNQPQHF.

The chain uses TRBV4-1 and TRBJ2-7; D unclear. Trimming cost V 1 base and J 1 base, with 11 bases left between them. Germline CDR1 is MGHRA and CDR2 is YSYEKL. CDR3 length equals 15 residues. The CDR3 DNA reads TGCGCCAGCAGCCAAGTCCCCGGGCTTTCCTACGAGCAGTACTTC. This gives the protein CASSQVPGLSYEQYF.

This chain's CDR3 is CAWHSGTDTQYF. CDR3 nucleotide sequence: TGTGCCTGGCACTCAGGGACTGATACGCAGTATTTT. The chain combines TRBV30 with TRBJ2-3, with a possible D match to TRBD2 (6 bases). V gave up 5 bases and J gave up 6 bases, with 12 bases separating them. The CDR3 is 12 amino acids. The germline V gene encodes CDR1 GTSNPN and CDR2 SVGIG (reference sequence).

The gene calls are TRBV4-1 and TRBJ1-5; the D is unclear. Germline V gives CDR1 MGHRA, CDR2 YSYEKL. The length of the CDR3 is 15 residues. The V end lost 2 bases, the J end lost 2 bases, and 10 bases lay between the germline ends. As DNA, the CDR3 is TGCGCCAGCAGCCAAAGGGATGTGGGCAATCAGCCCCAGCATTTT. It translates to CASSQRDVGNQPQHF.

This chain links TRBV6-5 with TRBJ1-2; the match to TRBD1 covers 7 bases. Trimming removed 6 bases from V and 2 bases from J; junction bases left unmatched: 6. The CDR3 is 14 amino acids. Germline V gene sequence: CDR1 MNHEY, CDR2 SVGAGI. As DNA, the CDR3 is TGTGCCAGCAGAAAGACAGGGTCCAACTATGGCTACACCTTC. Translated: CASRKTGSNYGYTF.

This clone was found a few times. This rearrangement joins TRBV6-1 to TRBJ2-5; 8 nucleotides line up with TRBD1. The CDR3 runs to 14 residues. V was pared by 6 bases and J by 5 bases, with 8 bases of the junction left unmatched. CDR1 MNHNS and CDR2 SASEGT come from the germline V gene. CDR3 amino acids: CASSGRGREETQYF. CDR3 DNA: TGTGCCAGCAGCGGCAGGGGGCGCGAGGAGACCCAGTACTTC.

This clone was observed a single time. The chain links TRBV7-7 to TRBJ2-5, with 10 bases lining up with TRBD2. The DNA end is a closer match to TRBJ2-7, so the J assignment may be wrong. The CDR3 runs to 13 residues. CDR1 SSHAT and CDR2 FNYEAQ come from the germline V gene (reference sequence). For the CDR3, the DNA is TGTGCCAGCAGCCAACTAGCGGGACGCGAGCAGTACTTC. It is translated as CASSQLAGREQYF.

This CDR3 is CASSFGPDNEQFF. In DNA form, the CDR3 reads TGTGCCAGCAGCTTTGGACCGGACAATGAGCAGTTCTTC. The J gene is TRBJ2-1, the V gene TRBV5-4, with D unclear. V lost 2 bases to trimming and J lost 5 bases, with 8 bases between them. The germline V gene encodes CDR1 SGHNT and CDR2 YYREEE (reference sequence). The CDR3 consists of 13 residues. The complete variable domain, with remaining parts taken from reference TRBV5-4 and TRBJ2-1, reads ETGVTQSPTHLIKTRGQQVTLRCSSQSGHNTVSWYQQALGQGPQFIFQYYREEENGRGNFPPRFSGLQFPNYSSELNVNALELDDSALYLCASSFGPDNEQFFGPGTRLTVL.

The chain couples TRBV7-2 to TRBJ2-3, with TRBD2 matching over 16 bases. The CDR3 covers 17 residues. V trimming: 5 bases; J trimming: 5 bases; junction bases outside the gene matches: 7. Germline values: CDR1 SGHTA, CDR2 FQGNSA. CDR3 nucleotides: TGTGCCAGCAGCCCCTCCGGGACTAGCGGGAGGGAAGATACGCAGTATTTT. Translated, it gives CASSPSGTSGREDTQYF.